The 21 T cell receptor beta chains reported below all come from one sample, sequenced in a study of monozygotic twins with inflammatory bowel disease. No DNA is given; TCRdb re-called the 5' RACE reads and lists each CDR3 protein once. The table lists over 150,000 distinct CDR3 sequences. The material sequenced was blood. All receptors derive from a human donor with ulcerative colitis or Crohn's disease, or a healthy co-twin of an affected twin (not recorded which).

This chain joins TRBV5-5 and TRBJ1-4. The CDR3 sequence is 15 residues long. The germline gives CDR1 SGHKS, CDR2 YYEKEE (reference sequence). CDR3 sequence reads: CASSVDYATNEKLFF.

The V gene is TRBV2, the J gene TRBJ2-2; absent DNA, TCRdb's TRBD2 call cannot be checked. Germline V CDR1 and CDR2: SNHLY, FYNNEI. The CDR3 is made up of 14 amino acids. CDR3: CASSELAAIRELFF.

CDR3 region: CSAGGLNYGYTF. The chain links TRBV20-1 to TRBJ1-2. This CDR3 contains 12 residues. Germline CDR1 is DFQATT and CDR2 is SNEGSKA (reference sequence).

The chain links TRBV20-1 to TRBJ2-1. Germline CDR1 is DFQATT and CDR2 is SNEGSKA (reference sequence). The CDR3 is 11 residues long. The CDR3 spells CSARDIGEQFF.

The J gene is TRBJ2-5, the V gene TRBV30; as DNA is missing, the TRBD1 call by TCRdb cannot be tested. The CDR3 consists of 12 residues. Germline loops: CDR1 GTSNPN, CDR2 SVGIG (reference sequence). CDR3 sequence reads: CAWGRGEETQYF.

The chain links TRBV30 to TRBJ1-6; TCRdb outputs TRBD1, but without DNA this stays unchecked. Germline lookup yields CDR1 GTSNPN and CDR2 SVGIG (reference sequence). This CDR3 is built from 19 residues. CDR3 region: CAWSVLGRGRVLVNSPLHF.

The chain uses TRBV5-4 and TRBJ2-1; TCRdb reports TRBD1, a call that lacks DNA to check it against. Germline V lookup: CDR1 SGHNT, CDR2 YYREEE (reference sequence). The CDR3 is made up of 17 amino acids. The CDR3 here is CASSRGGAIGSYNEQFF.

This chain links TRBV5-1 with TRBJ2-1; TCRdb's D gene call, TRBD2, goes unchecked for lack of DNA. The V gene's germline CDR1 is SGHRS and CDR2 YFSETQ. This CDR3 has 18 amino acids. CDR3 amino acids: CASSGRLAGGSSYNEQFF.

The rearrangement joins TRBV3-1 to TRBJ1-1. Germline values: CDR1 LGHDT, CDR2 YNNKEL (reference sequence). The CDR3 covers 14 residues. CDR3: CASSQVQQNTEAFF.

CDR3 amino acids: CASSRNGLAGLVDTQYF. V gene TRBV18 combines with J gene TRBJ2-3; lacking DNA, the TRBD2 call made by TCRdb goes unchecked. The CDR3 has 17 residues. Germline V gene data show CDR1 as KGHSH and CDR2 as LQKENI.

The gene calls are TRBV29-1 and TRBJ1-2; the D call from TCRdb, TRBD1, cannot be confirmed without DNA. This CDR3 is built from 14 residues. CDR1 SQVTM and CDR2 ANQGSEA come from the germline V gene. CDR3 residues: CSVGAGKGSYGYTF.

The CDR3 protein is CASSLGHLQETQYF. V gene TRBV5-1 combines with J gene TRBJ2-5. The CDR3 has 14 residues. The germline V gene has CDR1 SGHRS and CDR2 YFSETQ.

The chain has TRBV5-1 and TRBJ1-2; TCRdb indicates TRBD1, and absent DNA this call remains unverified. Per germline, CDR1 SGHRS and CDR2 YFSETQ. The CDR3 covers 17 residues. CDR3 sequence: CASSYPGQGMKDYGYTF.

The gene calls are TRBV15 and TRBJ2-4; lacking DNA, the TRBD1 call made by TCRdb goes unchecked. The CDR3 runs 16 residues. Germline V lookup: CDR1 LNHNV, CDR2 YYDKDF (reference sequence). This CDR3 reads CATSRAGVVAKNIQYF.

V gene TRBV29-1 combines with J gene TRBJ1-1; TCRdb indicates TRBD1, and absent DNA this call remains unverified. The CDR3 loop spans 13 amino acids. CDR1 is SQVTM, CDR2 ANQGSEA, per germline. This CDR3 is CSVERQGDTEAFF.

The chain links TRBV11-2 to TRBJ2-2; TCRdb's D call of TRBD2 is untestable without DNA. This CDR3 contains 15 residues. Per germline, CDR1 SGHAT and CDR2 FQNNGV. The chain's CDR3 is CASSLGARNTGELFF. The full variable domain, its missing parts supplied by reference TRBV11-2 and TRBJ2-2, is EAGVAQSPRYKIIEKRQSVAFWCNPISGHATLYWYQQILGQGPKLLIQFQNNGVVDDSQLPKDRFSAERLKGVDSTLKIQPAKLEDSAVYLCASSLGARNTGELFFGEGSRLTVL.

This chain connects TRBV29-1 to TRBJ1-2; TCRdb outputs TRBD1, but without DNA this stays unchecked. This CDR3 has 14 residues. Germline loops: CDR1 SQVTM, CDR2 ANQGSEA. The CDR3: CSVESPDRETGYTF. Drawing the rest from reference TRBV29-1 and TRBJ1-2, the complete variable domain is SAVISQKPSRDICQRGTSLTIQCQVDSQVTMMFWYRQQPGQSLTLIATANQGSEATYESGFVIDKFPISRPNLTFSTLTVSNMSPEDSSIYLCSVESPDRETGYTFGSGTRLTVV.

The J gene is TRBJ2-3, the V gene TRBV2; TCRdb proposes TRBD2, but this gene call is untestable without DNA. CDR1 is SNHLY and CDR2 is FYNNEI in the germline V gene. CDR3 length: 13 amino acids. The CDR3 is CASLATYTDTQYF. Combining the CDR3 with reference TRBV2 and TRBJ2-3 gives the whole variable domain EPEVTQTPSHQVTQMGQEVILRCVPISNHLYFYWYRQILGQKVEFLVSFYNNEISEKSEIFDDQFSVERPDGSNFTLKIRSTKLEDSAMYFCASLATYTDTQYFGPGTRLTVL.

The V call is TRBV3-1, the J call TRBJ2-1; TCRdb calls TRBD2, which cannot be checked without DNA. The CDR3 consists of 19 residues. CDR1 and CDR2 from the germline V gene are LGHDT and YNNKEL (reference sequence). CDR3 amino acids: CPSSESGGPSSGRANEQFF.

This rearrangement joins TRBV5-1 to TRBJ1-2; TCRdb returns TRBD1, unconfirmable since there is no DNA. The CDR3 totals 14 residues. CDR1 and CDR2 from the germline V gene are SGHRS and YFSETQ. CDR3 sequence reads: CASSAYRTGDGYTF.

The V gene is TRBV10-3, the J gene TRBJ2-3; the TCRdb call, TRBD2, lacks DNA for checking. From germline, CDR1 is ENHRY and CDR2 SYGVKD. The CDR3 is made up of 16 amino acids. The CDR3 loop reads CAISESLGAYTDTQYF.